What follows are 10 T cell receptor beta chains derived from one specimen sequenced in a study of cytomegalovirus exposure and HLA in healthy donors. Vbeta (60) and Jbeta (13) primers were used in the PCR. Sequencing was performed with immunoSEQ multiplex PCR; in TCRdb, only in-frame clones are kept and a portion is missing. The data show 150,000 or so clones, with around 68% seen just once and roughly 1.6% held by the top ten. Sequencing input: PBMCs. These receptors all stem from a girl aged 10 to 17 in good health and CMV-seronegative.

The chain employs TRBV6-1 and TRBJ2-2; D is unresolved. The germline CDR1 and CDR2 sequences are MNHNS and SASEGT. The CDR3 covers 15 residues. Trimming removed 6 bases from V and 0 bases from J, with 11 bases in between. The CDR3 DNA reads as TGTGCCAGCAGCGAGAGATTACCGAACACCGGGGAGCTGTTTTTT. It encodes CASSERLPNTGELFF.

The rearrangement uses TRBV7-9 and TRBJ2-1; 7 bases are a match to TRBD1. Looked up from germline, CDR1 is SEHNR and CDR2 is FQNEAQ (reference sequence). The CDR3 contains 13 residues. The junction had 4 bases not matched to a gene; V was cut back by 9 bases and J by 2 bases. CDR3 sequence: CASRQGTYNEQFF. As DNA, the CDR3 is TGTGCCAGTAGACAGGGAACCTACAATGAGCAGTTCTTC.

In regard to this clone: The junction and the germline gene differ at one end; a read error may be behind it. This rearrangement joins TRBV7-7 to TRBJ2-5, with D perhaps TRBD2 (6 bases). The CDR3 consists of 15 residues. CDR1 SSHAT and CDR2 FNYEAQ come from the germline V gene (reference sequence). CDR3 DNA sequence: TGTGCTAGCAGTCCAGGCGGGACTCGACAAGAGACCCAGTACTTC. Protein: CASSPGGTRQETQYF.

This clone was seen once. The chain employs TRBV19 and TRBJ1-1; the match to TRBD1 covers 7 bases. Trimming removed 4 bases from V and 0 bases from J; junction bases left unmatched: 8. In germline, CDR1 is LNHDA, CDR2 SQIVND (reference sequence). The CDR3 contains 16 residues. The chain's CDR3 is CASSTPQGGMNTEAFF. The CDR3 DNA follows: TGTGCCAGTAGTACCCCGCAGGGGGGCATGAACACTGAAGCTTTCTTT.

This chain connects TRBV11-2 to TRBJ1-5; D is ambiguous. From germline, CDR1 is SGHAT and CDR2 FQNNGV. This CDR3 is 13 amino acids long. V was pared by 4 bases and J by 4 bases, with 8 bases between. This chain's CDR3 is CASSSGWNQPQHF. CDR3 nucleotide sequence: TGTGCCAGCAGCTCAGGATGGAATCAGCCCCAGCATTTT.

The rearrangement links TRBV19 to TRBJ1-2, with 7 bases lining up with TRBD1. The CDR3 runs to 14 residues. V dropped 5 bases and J dropped 8; count of bases not matched to a gene: 11. The V gene's germline CDR1 is LNHDA and CDR2 SQIVND (reference sequence). This CDR3 reads CASSSGQPGGGYTF. Written as DNA, the CDR3 is TGTGCCAGTAGTTCGGGACAGCCTGGGGGCGGCTACACCTTC.

The gene calls are TRBV25-1 and TRBJ2-5; 9 nucleotides agree with TRBD2. J lost 5 bases, V lost 0 bases, and 1 base had no gene match. The germline V gene encodes CDR1 MGHDK and CDR2 SYGVNS. The CDR3 has 14 residues. CDR3 loop: CASSEYSGGETQYF. CDR3 sequence (DNA): TGTGCCAGCAGTGAATACAGCGGGGGGGAGACCCAGTACTTC.

The gene calls are TRBV27 and TRBJ1-1; the D is unclear. Germline V gene data show CDR1 as MNHEY and CDR2 as SMNVEV (reference sequence). This CDR3 contains 13 residues. The V and J ends lost 3 bases and 0 bases respectively, with 5 bases between them. CDR3 loop: CASSFFLNTEAFF. In DNA form, the CDR3 reads TGTGCCAGCAGTTTCTTTCTGAACACTGAAGCTTTCTTT.

The chain recombines TRBV29-1 with TRBJ2-3, with D unresolved. From germline, CDR1 is SQVTM and CDR2 ANQGSEA. The V end was cut by 6 bases, the J end by 0 bases, with 19 bases between. This CDR3 contains 16 residues. The CDR3 coding sequence is TGCAGCGTCGGAGAGCTAGTGTTGCGCAGCACAGATACGCAGTATTTT. This translates into CSVGELVLRSTDTQYF.

The chain links TRBV27 to TRBJ2-7, with TRBD2 matching 14 bases. CDR1 MNHEY and CDR2 SMNVEV come from the germline V gene (reference sequence). This CDR3 is built from 15 residues. Trimming at V came to 6 bases and at J to 7 bases, leaving 8 bases not matched to a gene. CDR3 nucleotides: TGTGCCAGCAGCCTACCGGGACTAGCGGGGGTTGAGCAGTACTTC. This encodes CASSLPGLAGVEQYF.